This T cell receptor (beta chain) was found in a study of cytomegalovirus exposure and HLA in healthy donors. Study-wide results and caveats: When presence/absence was analysed, sequencing depth was taken to be roughly uniform across donors. Beyond CMV serostatus, there was no information to go on about immune exposure.

The study ran its PCR with 60 Vbeta and 13 Jbeta primers. Original processing notes: A follow-up analysis tallied about 80 million unique TCR beta chains, approximately 10 million shared. Clones were sequenced by immunoSEQ multiplex PCR, and TCRdb holds only the in-frame ones, with some missing. V and J calls plus clone size are reproduced from that table; the DNA served to infer D and trimming. The table has more than 110,000 clones, around 76% seen once. This clone was seen only a few times. The antigen remains undetermined. Sequenced material: PBMCs. This clonotype was sampled from a man younger than 30 in good health and CMV-seronegative.

The CDR3 reads CASTPGGLAGTPGYEQYF. The CDR3, as DNA: TGTGCCAGCACCCCCGGCGGACTAGCGGGAACCCCCGGCTACGAGCAGTACTTC. V usage is TRBV28 and J usage is TRBJ2-5; 12 nucleotides line up with TRBD2. The DNA end lines up better with TRBJ2-7; the J call may be wrong. CDR1 MDHEN and CDR2 SYDVKM come from the germline V gene. This CDR3 has 18 amino acids.